This T cell receptor (beta chain) is from a study of blood T cell repertoires in COVID-19. Turning to the study itself: Whether acute or convalescent, the COVID-19 samples came from the United States, Italy and Spain. In each case, the material was cDNA or gDNA derived from T cells, B-cell-depleted T cells, or PBMCs.

As originally analysed: Reference gene primer amplification gave estimated nucleated cell counts. Profiling relied on immunoSEQ multiplex PCR, and the TCRdb table lists in-frame clones only, not all of them. V and J calls and clone size are given by that table; D and trimming were obtained from the DNA. The sample has 85,000 to 120,000 clones, more than 85% seen once. CDR1 is MNHEY and CDR2 is SMNVEV in the germline V gene (reference sequence). The germline V and J ends were trimmed by 1 base and 1 base, with 14 bases remaining between them. CDR3 size: 17 residues. The sequencing input was peripheral blood. The TCR was taken from a middle-aged man with active or convalescent COVID-19. The chain has TRBV27 and TRBJ1-5, with D perhaps TRBD1 (5 bases). The CDR3 protein is CASSLFQGYRSNQPQHF. CDR3 coding DNA: TGTGCCAGCAGTTTATTTCAGGGATATAGGAGCAATCAGCCCCAGCATTTT.